The rows below give T cell receptor beta chains drawn from one sample of a study of graft-versus-host responses after intestinal transplantation. Using immunoSEQ multiplex PCR, the repertoire was profiled, and TCRdb retains in-frame clones only, with some absent. In the table there are nearly 9,500 clones, roughly 30% of which are singletons. This material consisted of alloreactive CD8+ T cells from a mixed lymphocyte reaction culture, taken before transplantation. The receptors shown here come from a human patient who was an organ donor for intestinal transplantation. CDR3s include the opening cysteine and the closing phenylalanine or tryptophan. The D gene is left open where the match is weak. Clone size is shown for a subset of rows, as once, few, many or a class of expanded clone.

>-|TRBV19|TRBJ2-3|few|15
TGTGCCAGTAGTATAAAAGGACTTACCACAGATACGCAGTATTTT
CASSIKGLTTDTQYF
>TRBD1|TRBV6-5|TRBJ1-4|-|14
TGTGCCACGAAGACAGGGCTGTCTAATGAAAAACTGTTTTTT
CATKTGLSNEKLFF
>-|TRBV4-2|TRBJ2-5|medium-sized|16
TGTGCCAGCAGCCAAGAAATGGGCAACGGAGGGGAGACCCAGTACTTC
CASSQEMGNGGETQYF
>-|TRBV27|TRBJ2-7|few|12
TGTGCCAGCCGCGACTTTACCTACGAGCAGTACTTC
CASRDFTYEQYF
>-|TRBV7-9|TRBJ2-7|few|16
TGTGCCAGCAGCACTCTCTCCGGACATGGAGCCTACGAGCAGTACTTC
CASSTLSGHGAYEQYF
>TRBD2|TRBV28|TRBJ2-7|few|14
TGTGCCAGCATTGGGAGCGGGGGGCGGTACGAGCAGTACTTC
CASIGSGGRYEQYF
>TRBD1|TRBV7-8|TRBJ1-1|-|16
TGTGCCAGCAGCTCAAGACCACAGGGGAAGGGCACTGAAGCTTTCTTT
CASSSRPQGKGTEAFF
>TRBD1|TRBV6-5|TRBJ2-2|medium-sized|13
TGTGCCAGCTATACAGGGGGCACCGGGGAGCTGTTTTTT
CASYTGGTGELFF
>-|TRBV27|TRBJ2-2|-|16
TGTGCCAGCAGTTTTGGACAGTTCGAACGACCCGGGGAGCTGTTTTTT
CASSFGQFERPGELFF
>-|TRBV5-8|TRBJ1-2|-|18
TGTGCCAGCAGTTACCGGGACATCCCTGAAAGGGTTAACTATGGCTACACCTTC
CASSYRDIPERVNYGYTF
>-|TRBV27|TRBJ1-6|few|15
TGTGCCAGCACCCACTTGGGACACGGGCTCTCACCCCTCCACTTT
CASTHLGHGLSPLHF
>-|TRBV4-1|TRBJ1-4|-|15
TGCGCCAGCAGCCAACCCCCCGGGGGTGGTGAAAAACTGTTTTTT
CASSQPPGGGEKLFF
>TRBD2|TRBV11-2|TRBJ2-7|few|14
TGTGCCAGCACCCGAGAAGCGGGGAACTACGAGCAGTACTTC
CASTREAGNYEQYF
>TRBD2|TRBV27|TRBJ2-5|medium-sized|16
TGTGCCAGCAGTTTTAGGGCTAGCGGGAGCAGGGAGACCCAGTACTTC
CASSFRASGSRETQYF
>-|TRBV2|TRBJ1-2|-|11
TGTGCCAGCAGTGACAGGGCGGGCTACACCTTC
CASSDRAGYTF
>-|TRBV6-6|TRBJ2-5|-|15
TGTGCCAGCAGTTATGGGGAGGCGCGGCAAGAGACCCAGTACTTC
CASSYGEARQETQYF